This record concerns one T cell receptor beta chain sequence. What this receptor recognizes is not known. No base qualities exist here, and no much larger clone lies one base off it. TCR beta repertoires were profiled from peripheral blood of about a dozen young patients with multiple sclerosis to demonstrate the VDJtools post-analysis software. The multiple sclerosis patients were children and adolescents between roughly 6 and 16 years of age. V sheds 2 bases and J sheds 10 bases, leaving 15 bases between their ends. The CDR3 holds 15 amino acids from the cysteine to the phenylalanine. CDR3 DNA only is kept here, 45 bases in frame from base 1. This sample stems from a study of post-analysis software for immune sequencing data (dated by TCRdb to 2013 to 2016). With respect to the entire study: Recorded disease courses included relapsing-remitting, secondary progressive and progressive-relapsing multiple sclerosis, with some patients lacking subtype annotation. A subset of samples was prepared in parallel using single-end sample barcoding, then pooled and co-amplified after Illumina adapter ligation. The patient repertoires were compared against about 10 previously published healthy control repertoires obtained from donors aged roughly 6 to 28 years. What the authors observed across the whole study: Significantly lower normalized Chao1 diversity was found in multiple sclerosis patients than in controls, suggesting substantial peripheral T-cell clonal expansion. Direct clustering with F measure revealed strong co-clustering of samples prepared in the same batch, which led to a batch-effect correction. The multiple sclerosis patient group was slightly younger than the control group. Significantly higher frequencies in patients than in controls were found for about 5 TRBV segments, including TRBV5-6, TRBV5-1 and TRBV20-1.

Libraries were prepared through PCR. The instrument was an Illumina HiSeq 2500. To reduce PCR and sequencing biases, unique molecular identifiers were incorporated into the TCR beta cDNA libraries. Per 1 to 10 million input T cells, some 500,000 cDNA molecules were obtained, such that each molecule approximated one T cell. The patient libraries were prepared and sequenced using the same protocol as the earlier healthy control dataset. Within a given batch, samples were prepared together, multiplexed and sequenced on the same HiSeq lane. The study's own analysis went as follows. MIGEC was used to process the raw barcoded reads, and molecular identifier groups with only a single read were discarded before consensus assembly and CDR3 extraction. VDJtools was used for post-analysis of the clonotype tables, with diversity normalized by down-sampling every dataset to the smallest sample size. Repertoire overlap clustering matched CDR3 amino acid but not nucleotide sequences to correct batch-related cross-sample contamination. TCRdb cleaned the public reads at Q25 with fastp, built clones with MiXCR and kept in-frame beta chains. Rows with a matching CDR3 protein are joined into one entry that keeps the most common DNA and genes. Here the V and J calls rest on TCRdb's processing, not on the authors' analysis. Present in this sample are hundreds of thousands of distinct CDR3 sequences, roughly three fifths of which were seen just once. The ten largest clones take up about 11% of the sample.

The specimen sequenced was blood. This clonotype originated in a girl aged 2 to 10 with multiple sclerosis. The chain joins TRBV12-3 or TRBV12-4 to TRBJ1-6, with TRBD1 as a weak D call on 5 bases. The CDR3 protein: CASSLNGQGGSPLHF. The sequenced DNA: TGTGCCAGCAGTTTAAATGGGCAGGGAGGCTCACCCCTCCACTTT.